A selection of T cell receptor beta chains follows, all from one sample in a study of identical twins. TCRdb analysed the 5' RACE reads with MiXCR anew, one entry per CDR3 protein. The profile shows 1.5 million or so distinct CDR3 sequences, under 35% of them singletons. Sequenced: cord blood. The receptors shown here come from a newborn girl in good health. Each CDR3 is given with its conserved first and last residue. A D gene is named only where the DNA matches it firmly. Not every row has a clone size; where given, it reads once, few, many or a size class.

D gene: NA; V gene: TRBV5-1; clone size: NA; J gene: TRBJ2-5; CDR3 protein: CANSLSGPKETQYF; CDR3 DNA: TGCGCCAACAGCTTAAGCGGCCCTAAAGAGACCCAGTACTTC
D gene: TRBD1; V gene: TRBV15; clone size: NA; J gene: TRBJ1-1; CDR3 protein: CATSRSGTGNTEAFF; CDR3 DNA: TGTGCCACCAGCAGATCCGGGACAGGGAACACTGAAGCTTTCTTT
D gene: NA; V gene: TRBV28; clone size: many; J gene: TRBJ2-5; CDR3 protein: CASSLGLGTQETQYF; CDR3 DNA: TGTGCCAGCAGTTTAGGTTTAGGTACCCAAGAGACCCAGTACTTC
D gene: NA; V gene: TRBV29-1; clone size: few; J gene: TRBJ1-1; CDR3 protein: CSVLGVNTEAFF; CDR3 DNA: TGCAGCGTTCTAGGGGTGAACACTGAAGCTTTCTTT
D gene: NA; V gene: TRBV4-1; clone size: few; J gene: TRBJ2-1; CDR3 protein: CASSQVFPAAIYNEQFF; CDR3 DNA: TGCGCCAGCAGCCAAGTGTTTCCAGCGGCTATATACAATGAGCAGTTCTTC
D gene: TRBD1; V gene: TRBV15; clone size: NA; J gene: TRBJ1-2; CDR3 protein: CATSSRGGSDGYTF; CDR3 DNA: TGTGCCACCAGCTCCCGAGGGGGCTCGGATGGCTACACCTTC
D gene: TRBD2; V gene: TRBV20-1; clone size: NA; J gene: TRBJ2-2; CDR3 protein: CSARGRGKNTGELFF; CDR3 DNA: TGCAGTGCTAGGGGGCGGGGGAAGAACACCGGGGAGCTGTTTTTT
D gene: NA; V gene: TRBV12-3/TRBV12-4; clone size: NA; J gene: TRBJ1-6; CDR3 protein: CASSLVAGYNSPLHF; CDR3 DNA: TGTGCCAGCAGTTTAGTCGCCGGTTATAATTCACCCCTCCACTTT
D gene: NA; V gene: TRBV2; clone size: NA; J gene: TRBJ1-1; CDR3 protein: CASSEIRERWAFF; CDR3 DNA: TGTGCCAGCAGTGAAATCCGAGAGCGGTGGGCTTTCTTT
D gene: TRBD1; V gene: TRBV10-3; clone size: NA; J gene: TRBJ2-5; CDR3 protein: CAISVQGGLQETQYF; CDR3 DNA: TGTGCCATCAGTGTACAGGGGGGACTCCAAGAGACCCAGTACTTC
D gene: NA; V gene: TRBV15; clone size: NA; J gene: TRBJ1-2; CDR3 protein: CATSDPWGYTF; CDR3 DNA: TGTGCCACCAGCGACCCTTGGGGCTACACCTTC
D gene: TRBD1; V gene: TRBV11-3; clone size: NA; J gene: TRBJ1-2; CDR3 protein: CASSFGQGTRVYGYTF; CDR3 DNA: TGTGCCAGCAGCTTTGGACAGGGGACAAGGGTCTATGGCTACACCTTC
D gene: TRBD1; V gene: TRBV5-1; clone size: many; J gene: TRBJ1-1; CDR3 protein: CASSLAGGHTEAFF; CDR3 DNA: TGTGCCAGCAGTTTGGCAGGGGGTCACACTGAAGCTTTCTTT
D gene: NA; V gene: TRBV7-9; clone size: NA; J gene: TRBJ1-4; CDR3 protein: CAGSPGDPRVTKLFF; CDR3 DNA: TGTGCCGGCAGCCCTGGGGACCCCCGAGTGACTAAACTGTTTTTT
D gene: TRBD1; V gene: TRBV10-3; clone size: few; J gene: TRBJ1-1; CDR3 protein: CAIRDRAMNTEAFF; CDR3 DNA: TGTGCCATCAGGGACAGGGCCATGAACACTGAAGCTTTCTTT
D gene: NA; V gene: TRBV21-1; clone size: many; J gene: TRBJ1-2; CDR3 protein: CASSKEHNYGYTF; CDR3 DNA: TGTGCCAGCAGCAAAGAGCATAACTATGGCTACACCTTC
D gene: NA; V gene: TRBV3-1; clone size: NA; J gene: TRBJ2-7; CDR3 protein: CTSSQVDYEQYF; CDR3 DNA: TGTACCAGCAGCCAAGTCGACTACGAGCAGTACTTC
D gene: NA; V gene: TRBV6-2/TRBV6-3; clone size: few; J gene: TRBJ1-5; CDR3 protein: CASSGRGENQPQHF; CDR3 DNA: TGTGCCAGCAGTGGCCGGGGGGAGAATCAGCCCCAGCATTTT
D gene: TRBD2; V gene: TRBV20-1; clone size: NA; J gene: TRBJ2-4; CDR3 protein: CSAHRGSGRANNEQYF; CDR3 DNA: TGCAGTGCCCATCGGGGTAGCGGGAGGGCCAACAATGAGCAGTACTTC
D gene: NA; V gene: TRBV5-1; clone size: few; J gene: TRBJ1-2; CDR3 protein: CSSSLDYGYTF; CDR3 DNA: TGCTCCAGCAGCTTGGACTATGGCTACACCTTC